The 10 T cell receptor beta chains below all came from one sample that was sequenced in a study of blood T cell repertoires in COVID-19. Repertoires were generated with immunoSEQ multiplex PCR, while TCRdb's copy carries only in-frame clones and drops some. This repertoire shows 250,000 or so clones, almost 90% found once; its top ten account for approximately 1.4%. Sequencing used peripheral blood. Receptors originate from a man aged 80 or over with acute or convalescent COVID-19.

J is TRBJ1-5 and V is TRBV5-8, with unresolved D. CDR3 length: 15 amino acids. Germline V CDR1 and CDR2: SGHTS, YDEGEE. V lost 2 bases to trimming and J lost 5 bases, with 14 bases between them. CDR3 sequence (DNA): TGTGCCAGCAGCTTAATGAGCCCGGGAGATCAGCCCCAGCATTTT. Translating it yields CASSLMSPGDQPQHF.

This chain links TRBV7-9 with TRBJ2-1, with 7 bases aligning to TRBD2. The CDR3 sequence is 16 residues long. The trim removed 5 bases at V and 5 bases at J, leaving 12 bases unmatched. Germline-derived CDR1 and CDR2 are SEHNR and FQNEAQ (reference sequence). Written as DNA, the CDR3 is TGTGCCAGCAGCCTCTACCAGCGGGATCTCAACAATGAGCAGTTCTTC. It is translated as CASSLYQRDLNNEQFF.

CDR3 amino acids: CASSFGQGHYYEQYF. In DNA form, the CDR3 reads TGTGCCAGCAGCTTTGGACAGGGCCACTACTACGAGCAGTACTTC. This chain joins TRBV11-2 and TRBJ2-7; 8 bases are shared with TRBD1. The length of the CDR3 is 15 residues. The germline V gene encodes CDR1 SGHAT and CDR2 FQNNGV. Unmatched junction bases numbered 7, after V lost 3 bases and J lost 3 bases. The whole variable domain, filled in from reference TRBV11-2 and TRBJ2-7, reads EAGVAQSPRYKIIEKRQSVAFWCNPISGHATLYWYQQILGQGPKLLIQFQNNGVVDDSQLPKDRFSAERLKGVDSTLKIQPAKLEDSAVYLCASSFGQGHYYEQYFGPGTRLTVT.

The gene calls are TRBV19 and TRBJ2-1, with 7 bases lining up with TRBD1. The V gene end was trimmed by 9 bases and the J gene end by 6 bases; junction bases not matched to a gene: 8. Germline CDR1 LNHDA, CDR2 SQIVND (reference sequence). The CDR3 consists of 13 residues. The CDR3 DNA is TGTGCCAGCCTGGACAGGACTTTCAATGAGCAGTTCTTC. It translates to CASLDRTFNEQFF.

This clone showed up just once. The chain carries TRBV27 and TRBJ1-1; D gene uncertain. Germline V gene sequence: CDR1 MNHEY, CDR2 SMNVEV (reference sequence). The V end lost 8 bases, the J end lost 3 bases, and 16 bases lay between the germline ends. The length of the CDR3 is 14 residues. Here the CDR3 DNA reads TGTGCCAGCCGCGACTACCGGGCCCACACTGAAGCTTTCTTT. Its translation is CASRDYRAHTEAFF.

The gene calls are TRBV28 and TRBJ1-4, with D possibly being TRBD1 (6 bases). Trimming took 4 bases from V and 6 from J, leaving 12 bases between them. Germline V gene data show CDR1 as MDHEN and CDR2 as SYDVKM. This CDR3 is 14 amino acids long. CDR3 protein: CASSSKGGYEKLFF. Written as DNA, the CDR3 is TGTGCCAGCAGTTCAAAGGGGGGGTATGAAAAACTGTTTTTT. The full variable domain, its missing parts supplied by reference TRBV28 and TRBJ1-4, is DVKVTQSSRYLVKRTGEKVFLECVQDMDHENMFWYRQDPGLGLRLIYFSYDVKMKEKGDIPEGYSVSREKKERFSLILESASTNQTSMYLCASSSKGGYEKLFFGSGTQLSVL.

The chain carries TRBV7-9 and TRBJ2-7, with a tentative D call TRBD2 (5 bases). V lost 4 bases to trimming and J lost 2 bases, with 18 bases between them. There are 16 residues in the CDR3. Germline V gene lookup returns CDR1 SEHNR and CDR2 FQNEAQ (reference sequence). The CDR3: CASSSPLISATYEQYF. Here the CDR3 DNA reads TGTGCCAGCAGCTCCCCCCTTATTAGCGCAACCTACGAGCAGTACTTC. Complete variable domain (other parts from reference TRBV7-9 and TRBJ2-7): DTGVSQNPRHKITKRGQNVTFRCDPISEHNRLYWYRQTLGQGPEFLTYFQNEAQLEKSRLLSDRFSAERPKGSFSTLEIQRTEQGDSAMYLCASSSPLISATYEQYFGPGTRLTVT.

This clone was counted between two and nine times. J is TRBJ2-2 and V is TRBV5-1; unclear D gene. CDR1 and CDR2 (germline): SGHRS, YFSETQ. V lost 0 bases and J 2 bases, leaving 14 bases between the germline ends. This CDR3 is built from 17 residues. CDR3 DNA: TGCGCCAGCAGCTTGGCCAGATACAATGTAAACACCGGGGAGCTGTTTTTT. This sequence encodes CASSLARYNVNTGELFF.

V usage is TRBV4-2 and J usage is TRBJ2-1; D remains ambiguous. The CDR3 is made up of 12 amino acids. V lost 4 bases and J 8 bases, leaving 9 bases between the germline ends. The germline gives CDR1 LGHNA, CDR2 YNFKEQ. Here the CDR3 reads CASSLQRYEQFF. The CDR3 nucleotides read TGTGCCAGCAGCCTCCAGCGATATGAGCAGTTCTTC.

This sequence joins TRBV19 and TRBJ2-1; D possibly corresponds to TRBD1 (5 bases). The CDR3 spans 14 residues. The germline V gene has CDR1 LNHDA and CDR2 SQIVND (reference sequence). V lost 1 base and J lost 5, with 9 bases in between. The CDR3 sequence is CASSIGPGNNEQFF. DNA of the CDR3: TGTGCCAGTAGTATAGGCCCAGGGAACAATGAGCAGTTCTTC.